These T cell receptor beta chains were read from a single sample in a study of cytomegalovirus exposure and HLA in healthy donors. Here immunoSEQ multiplex PCR was the method, and the copy in TCRdb shows in-frame clones only, minus some. The sample lists tens of thousands of clones, roughly 78% occurring once. The sequencing sample was made of PBMCs. The receptors were gathered from a middle-aged man in good health and CMV-seronegative. Both conserved end residues are part of each CDR3. The order of the fields is clone size, J gene, V gene, D gene, CDR3 DNA, CDR3 protein. D genes are given only for firm matches. A row's size may be missing; if present it is once, few, many or a size class.

abundance: few; j_gene: TRBJ2-1; v_gene: TRBV30; d_gene: .; CDR3nt: TGTGCCTGGAGTGGCTCGGACTATTACAATGAGCAGTTCTTC; CDR3aa: CAWSGSDYYNEQFF
abundance: .; j_gene: TRBJ1-1; v_gene: TRBV28; d_gene: .; CDR3nt: TGTGCCAGCAGTCCCCACGACAAGAACACTGAAGCTTTCTTT; CDR3aa: CASSPHDKNTEAFF
abundance: .; j_gene: TRBJ2-2; v_gene: TRBV10-3; d_gene: .; CDR3nt: TGTGCCATCAGTGAGGGGCCCGGGGAGCTGTTTTTT; CDR3aa: CAISEGPGELFF
abundance: .; j_gene: TRBJ2-5; v_gene: TRBV2; d_gene: TRBD1; CDR3nt: TGTGCCAGCAGTGAGCGGGCAGGGGGTGAAGAGACCCAGTACTTC; CDR3aa: CASSERAGGEETQYF
abundance: .; j_gene: TRBJ1-2; v_gene: TRBV28; d_gene: TRBD1; CDR3nt: TGTGCCAGCACTACACCGGGACAGGGGGCCGGTGGCTACACCTTC; CDR3aa: CASTTPGQGAGGYTF
abundance: .; j_gene: TRBJ2-5; v_gene: TRBV5-1; d_gene: .; CDR3nt: TGCGCCAGCAGCGGATTACAGGGTTTTGAGCAGTACTTC; CDR3aa: CASSGLQGFEQYF
abundance: .; j_gene: TRBJ1-4; v_gene: TRBV7-9; d_gene: TRBD1; CDR3nt: TGTGCCAGCAGCTCCCGGGACAGAGTTAATGAAAAACTGTTTTTT; CDR3aa: CASSSRDRVNEKLFF
abundance: .; j_gene: TRBJ2-7; v_gene: TRBV5-4; d_gene: TRBD2; CDR3nt: TGTGCCAGCAGCCGAGAGGGGACTAGCGGGACCTACGAGCAGTACTTC; CDR3aa: CASSREGTSGTYEQYF
abundance: .; j_gene: TRBJ2-5; v_gene: TRBV11-3; d_gene: TRBD1; CDR3nt: TGTGCCAGCAGCACCCGGACAGGGGGCCCCACCCAAGAGACCCAGTACTTC; CDR3aa: CASSTRTGGPTQETQYF
abundance: .; j_gene: TRBJ2-1; v_gene: TRBV5-1; d_gene: .; CDR3nt: TGCGCCAGCAGCTTGGGGGCGGGCCCCCTCAATGAGCAGTTCTTC; CDR3aa: CASSLGAGPLNEQFF
abundance: .; j_gene: TRBJ1-1; v_gene: TRBV14; d_gene: TRBD1; CDR3nt: TGTGCCAGCAGCCCGAAACGCCCGGGACAGGGCCTTTACTTGAACACTGAAGCTTTCTTT; CDR3aa: CASSPKRPGQGLYLNTEAFF
abundance: .; j_gene: TRBJ1-1; v_gene: TRBV7-8; d_gene: .; CDR3nt: TGTGCCAGCAGCCAGGGCGGGAACACTGAAGCTTTCTTT; CDR3aa: CASSQGGNTEAFF
abundance: .; j_gene: TRBJ1-1; v_gene: TRBV28; d_gene: .; CDR3nt: TGTGCCACAGGCGGCGGGCAGCCCCAAGCTTTCTTT; CDR3aa: CATGGGQPQAFF
abundance: .; j_gene: TRBJ1-2; v_gene: TRBV7-9; d_gene: .; CDR3nt: TGTGCCAGCACCACAAGCGGGGGCGACTATGGCTACACCTTC; CDR3aa: CASTTSGGDYGYTF
abundance: .; j_gene: TRBJ2-3; v_gene: TRBV2; d_gene: .; CDR3nt: TGTGCCACACAAAGGACAGTCAGCACAGATACGCAGTATTTT; CDR3aa: CATQRTVSTDTQYF
abundance: .; j_gene: TRBJ1-2; v_gene: TRBV18; d_gene: TRBD1; CDR3nt: TGTGCCAGCTCTCCGCCGGGACAGGGGACTCCAAGTGATGGCTACACCTTC; CDR3aa: CASSPPGQGTPSDGYTF
abundance: few; j_gene: TRBJ1-1; v_gene: TRBV4-3; d_gene: TRBD1; CDR3nt: TGCGCCAGCAGCCAAGGACAGGGAACTGAAGCTTTCTTT; CDR3aa: CASSQGQGTEAFF
abundance: .; j_gene: TRBJ2-2; v_gene: TRBV5-6; d_gene: TRBD1; CDR3nt: TGTGCCAGCAGCCTGGGGACAGCCTCGGGGGAGCTGTTTTTT; CDR3aa: CASSLGTASGELFF
abundance: .; j_gene: TRBJ1-2; v_gene: TRBV7-3; d_gene: .; CDR3nt: TGTGCCAGCAGTACTAACACTAACGGGGAAGGCTACACCTTC; CDR3aa: CASSTNTNGEGYTF
abundance: once; j_gene: TRBJ1-5; v_gene: TRBV6-5; d_gene: TRBD1; CDR3nt: TGTGCCAGCAGAGGGGGACAGGGTGGTCAGCCCCAGCATTTT; CDR3aa: CASRGGQGGQPQHF
abundance: few; j_gene: TRBJ2-1; v_gene: TRBV10-1; d_gene: TRBD1; CDR3nt: TGCGCCAGCAGTGAGTCAGGGGGCAGGGATGAGCAGTTCTTC; CDR3aa: CASSESGGRDEQFF
abundance: .; j_gene: TRBJ2-1; v_gene: TRBV10-3; d_gene: .; CDR3nt: TGTGCCATCAGTGAGTCACTCGCAAGCTCCTACAATGAGCAGTTCTTC; CDR3aa: CAISESLASSYNEQFF
abundance: .; j_gene: TRBJ2-4; v_gene: TRBV6-1; d_gene: TRBD2; CDR3nt: TGTGCCAGCAGTGCGACTAGCGGGAGTGGGGCCAAAAACATTCAGTACTTC; CDR3aa: CASSATSGSGAKNIQYF
abundance: .; j_gene: TRBJ1-1; v_gene: TRBV2; d_gene: .; CDR3nt: TGTGCCAGCAGTGACCGGGGAAGGACTGAAGCTTTCTTT; CDR3aa: CASSDRGRTEAFF
abundance: .; j_gene: TRBJ2-1; v_gene: TRBV4-3; d_gene: TRBD2; CDR3nt: TGCGCCAGCAGCCATTACGCGACTAGCGGGAAGGATGAGCAGTTCTTC; CDR3aa: CASSHYATSGKDEQFF
abundance: .; j_gene: TRBJ1-5; v_gene: TRBV19; d_gene: .; CDR3nt: TGTGCCAGTAGTCGGGAATTAAGCAATCAGCCCCAGCATTTT; CDR3aa: CASSRELSNQPQHF
abundance: few; j_gene: TRBJ1-2; v_gene: TRBV10-3; d_gene: .; CDR3nt: TGTGCCATCAGTGATCTCAGGGTCTCGTCCTATGGCTACACCTTC; CDR3aa: CAISDLRVSSYGYTF
abundance: .; j_gene: TRBJ1-1; v_gene: TRBV29-1; d_gene: TRBD1; CDR3nt: TGCAGCGCCGGACAGGGAATGAACACTGAAGCTTTCTTT; CDR3aa: CSAGQGMNTEAFF
abundance: .; j_gene: TRBJ2-5; v_gene: TRBV6-5; d_gene: .; CDR3nt: TGTGCCAGCAGTTACCGTAAGGCCGGGACTCAAGAGACCCAGTACTTC; CDR3aa: CASSYRKAGTQETQYF
abundance: .; j_gene: TRBJ2-3; v_gene: TRBV7-9; d_gene: .; CDR3nt: TGTGCCAGCAGCTTAAGGGGGGACAGTCACACAGATACGCAGTATTTT; CDR3aa: CASSLRGDSHTDTQYF
abundance: .; j_gene: TRBJ2-7; v_gene: TRBV9; d_gene: TRBD1; CDR3nt: TGTGCCAGCAGCCGCGGACGAGGGGGCCTCAACGAGCAGTACTTC; CDR3aa: CASSRGRGGLNEQYF
abundance: .; j_gene: TRBJ2-7; v_gene: TRBV7-2; d_gene: .; CDR3nt: TGTGCCAGCAGCTTAGACGGCGGCGGGAATGCCTACGAGCAGTACTTC; CDR3aa: CASSLDGGGNAYEQYF
abundance: .; j_gene: TRBJ1-2; v_gene: TRBV5-6; d_gene: .; CDR3nt: TGTGCCAGCAGCTTGGAGGAGAACTATGGCTACACCTTC; CDR3aa: CASSLEENYGYTF
abundance: few; j_gene: TRBJ1-1; v_gene: TRBV16; d_gene: .; CDR3nt: TGTGCCAGCAGCCAATCGTTGAGGAACACTGAAGCTTTCTTT; CDR3aa: CASSQSLRNTEAFF
abundance: .; j_gene: TRBJ2-3; v_gene: TRBV18; d_gene: TRBD1; CDR3nt: TGTGCCAGCTCACGCGCCGGGACAGCAGATACGCAGTATTTT; CDR3aa: CASSRAGTADTQYF
abundance: .; j_gene: TRBJ2-7; v_gene: TRBV19; d_gene: TRBD2; CDR3nt: TGTGCCAGTACTCCTAGCGGAAACTACGAGCAGTACTTC; CDR3aa: CASTPSGNYEQYF
abundance: .; j_gene: TRBJ1-1; v_gene: TRBV28; d_gene: .; CDR3nt: TGTGCCAGCAGTTCGAGCGATGAAGCTTTCTTT; CDR3aa: CASSSSDEAFF